Below are 30 T cell receptor beta chains sequenced from a single sample in a study of T-cell reconstitution after alpha-beta-depleted transplantation in children. Researchers prepared the TCRbeta library using unique molecular identifiers, the study reports. TCRdb re-called the PCR reads through MiXCR, storing one row per CDR3 protein. The sample holds 180,000 or so distinct CDR3 sequences; roughly 6% are singletons and the top ten take roughly 4.8%. Specimen: PBMCs, collected before TCRalphabeta/CD19-depleted stem cell transplant. The receptors come from a girl under two years old with combined immunodeficiency, due to receive a stem cell transplant.

The V gene is TRBV2, the J gene TRBJ2-3, with D perhaps assigned TRBD1 or TRBD2 (5 bases each). CDR3 length equals 15 residues. Trimming left V 5 bases short and J 4 bases short, with 16 bases between. CDR1 is SNHLY and CDR2 is FYNNEI in the germline V gene. CDR3 residues: CASSLPMGVADTQYF. The CDR3 DNA sequence: TGTGCCAGCAGTTTACCTATGGGGGTTGCAGATACGCAGTATTTT.

This chain uses TRBV5-1 with TRBJ2-7, with 8 bases that match TRBD2. Trimming took 4 bases from V and 0 from J; bases not matched to a gene: 9. In germline, CDR1 is SGHRS, CDR2 YFSETQ. This CDR3 is 16 amino acids long. CDR3 in amino acids: CASSLRGGRISYEQYF. The CDR3 DNA sequence: TGCGCCAGCAGCCTCCGGGGGGGGCGAATCTCCTACGAGCAGTACTTC.

The table lists this clonotype with many counts. The J gene is TRBJ2-1, the V gene TRBV9; 14 bases align to TRBD2. Germline values: CDR1 SGDLS, CDR2 YYNGEE. Trimming removed 0 bases from V and 4 bases from J; junction bases left unmatched: 9. This CDR3 contains 19 residues. The CDR3 coding sequence is TGTGCCAGCAGCGTAGGGACTAGCGGGGGGCCACTTCATTACAATGAGCAGTTCTTC. Amino acids: CASSVGTSGGPLHYNEQFF.

This clonotype was detected many times. The CDR3: CASSEYFSAGDHEQYF. As DNA, the CDR3 is TGTGCCAGCAGTGAATATTTCTCAGCGGGAGACCACGAGCAGTACTTC. The V and J genes are TRBV25-1 and TRBJ2-7; the match to TRBD2 covers 8 bases. The CDR3 totals 16 residues. V lost 0 bases to trimming and J lost 5 bases; unmatched junction nucleotides: 9. CDR1 and CDR2 from the germline V gene are MGHDK and SYGVNS.

This clonotype was counted at least ten times. The chain recombines TRBV20-1 with TRBJ2-1, with 8 bases matching TRBD2. From germline, CDR1 is DFQATT and CDR2 SNEGSKA (reference sequence). The CDR3 sequence is 14 residues long. The junction had 5 bases not matched to a gene; V was cut back by 6 bases and J by 1 base. Here the CDR3 DNA reads TGCAGTGCCAGCGGGAGAGGATCCTACAATGAGCAGTTCTTC. Its protein is CSASGRGSYNEQFF.

Ten or more counts support this clonotype. The V call is TRBV7-8, the J call TRBJ2-2, with TRBD2 identical over 9 bases. The germline CDR1 and CDR2 sequences are SGHVS and FQNEAQ. J lost 6 bases, V lost 5 bases, and 10 bases had no gene match. CDR3 length: 16 amino acids. Written as DNA, the CDR3 is TGTGCCAGCAGCCCCCTAGCGGGACCGTCACCCGGGGAGCTGTTTTTT. Translated, it gives CASSPLAGPSPGELFF.

Ten or more counts support this clonotype. The chain employs TRBV12-3 or TRBV12-4 and TRBJ2-7; 9 bases are shared with TRBD1. Losses at the gene ends were 5 bases for V and 7 bases for J; bases not matched to a gene: 6. This CDR3 spans 13 amino acids. The CDR3 here is CASSPGTGLEQYF. In DNA, the CDR3 is TGTGCCAGCAGTCCCGGGACAGGGTTAGAGCAGTACTTC.

The chain links TRBV21-1 to TRBJ1-2; TRBD1, the D gene given by the table, was not confirmed from the DNA. TRBV21-1 is noted as a pseudogene. This CDR3 is built from 14 residues. Here the CDR3 DNA reads TGTGCCAGCAGCAAAGGGGACAGGGACTATGGCTACACCTTC. This translates into CASSKGDRDYGYTF.

There are many counts of this clonotype. This chain connects TRBV29-1 to TRBJ2-6; no reliable D call. The V end lost 3 bases, the J end lost 0 bases, and 6 bases lay between the germline ends. From germline, CDR1 is SQVTM and CDR2 ANQGSEA. This CDR3 is built from 14 residues. The CDR3 DNA reads as TGCAGCGTTGAGGTTGGCTCTGGGGCCAACGTCCTGACTTTC. It translates to CSVEVGSGANVLTF. Full variable domain (rest looked up from reference TRBV29-1 and TRBJ2-6): SAVISQKPSRDICQRGTSLTIQCQVDSQVTMMFWYRQQPGQSLTLIATANQGSEATYESGFVIDKFPISRPNLTFSTLTVSNMSPEDSSIYLCSVEVGSGANVLTFGAGSRLTVL.

This clonotype was seen ten or more times. The chain joins TRBV7-2 to TRBJ2-7, with D possibly matching TRBD2 (5 bases). From germline, CDR1 is SGHTA and CDR2 FQGNSA. V was cut by 5 bases and J by 2 bases, with 19 bases left in between. This CDR3 contains 16 residues. Written as DNA, the CDR3 is TGTGCCAGCAGCGTACCGAGAGGGAGACAACCCTACGAGCAGTACTTC. It encodes CASSVPRGRQPYEQYF.

V usage is TRBV11-1 and J usage is TRBJ1-1; 7 bases align to TRBD1. Germline V gene sequence: CDR1 SGHAT, CDR2 FQDESV (reference sequence). The CDR3 spans 19 residues. The trim removed 2 bases at V and 1 base at J, leaving 16 bases unmatched. This chain's CDR3 is CASSLPRGGDRLPNTEAFF. The CDR3 DNA sequence: TGTGCCAGCAGCTTACCTAGGGGGGGGGACAGATTACCGAACACTGAAGCTTTCTTT.

The sample holds many counts of this clonotype. Here the CDR3 DNA reads TGTGCCAGCAGTCCCGGGACTAGCGGAAATCAAGAGACCCAGTACTTC. It specifies CASSPGTSGNQETQYF. V is TRBV6-1 and J is TRBJ2-5, with 11 bases matching TRBD2. Trimming removed 5 bases from V and 2 bases from J; junction bases left unmatched: 7. This CDR3 spans 16 amino acids. Germline CDR1 and CDR2: MNHNS and SASEGT.

This clonotype appeared many times. The V gene is TRBV12-3 or TRBV12-4, the J gene TRBJ2-4, with a tentative D call TRBD2 (5 bases). V lost 6 bases to trimming and J lost 4 bases, with 16 bases between them. This CDR3 has 15 amino acids. CDR3 amino acids: CASRPGPRRKNIQYF. Here the CDR3 DNA reads TGTGCCAGCAGACCAGGACCCCGGAGGAAAAACATTCAGTACTTC.

CDR3 DNA: TGTGCCAGCAGCCACAGCTCCGCCGGGACCTTCTATGGCTACACCTTC. This sequence encodes CASSHSSAGTFYGYTF. The genes are TRBV4-2 and TRBJ1-2; D is possibly TRBD1 (5 bases). V lost 3 bases, J lost 4 bases, and 18 bases lay in between. The CDR3 has 16 residues. Germline CDR1 LGHNA, CDR2 YNFKEQ.

This clonotype was seen ten or more times. This chain links TRBV7-3 with TRBJ2-2, with D possibly being TRBD2 (5 bases). Germline assignment: CDR1 SGHTA and CDR2 FQGTGA. V shed 0 bases and J shed 3 bases, with 11 bases lying between them. This CDR3 spans 16 amino acids. DNA for the CDR3: TGTGCCAGCAGCTTAACGGGGAGCGGACACACCGGGGAGCTGTTTTTT. Protein: CASSLTGSGHTGELFF.

This clonotype was seen repeatedly, ten times or more. V gene TRBV12-3 or TRBV12-4 combines with J gene TRBJ2-7; a possible D gene is TRBD2 (6 bases). The CDR3 contains 12 residues. Deletions cut 8 bases from V and 6 bases from J, with 14 bases between. CDR3 amino acids: CASQGGAIEQYF. In DNA, the CDR3 is TGTGCCAGCCAAGGAGGGGCCATCGAGCAGTACTTC.

There are a few counts of this clonotype. The J gene is TRBJ1-2, the V gene TRBV16; the D gene is possibly TRBD1 (5 bases). This CDR3 comprises 16 residues. Per the germline V gene, CDR1 is KGHSY and CDR2 is FQNENV. V lost 0 bases and J 5 bases, leaving 16 bases between the germline ends. The CDR3 loop reads CASSQSVIRVGYGYTF. DNA of the CDR3: TGTGCCAGCAGCCAATCGGTCATCAGGGTCGGATATGGCTACACCTTC.

This clonotype was recorded at least ten times. The J gene is TRBJ2-7, the V gene TRBV29-1, with D perhaps matching TRBD1 (6 bases). The ends were cut back, 2 bases at V and 1 base at J, with 12 bases in the middle. Germline V gene lookup returns CDR1 SQVTM and CDR2 ANQGSEA. CDR3 length: 14 residues. The CDR3 nucleotides read TGCAGCGTTGAACTCGTTAGGGGGTCCTACGAGCAGTACTTC. Amino acids: CSVELVRGSYEQYF.

This clonotype was found many times. The V call is TRBV20-1, the J call TRBJ2-2; either TRBD1 or TRBD2 may supply D (6 bases each). The ends were cut back, 0 bases at V and 5 bases at J, with 16 bases in the middle. CDR1 DFQATT and CDR2 SNEGSKA come from the germline V gene (reference sequence). The CDR3 runs 16 residues. CDR3 coding DNA: TGCAGTGCTAGAGATTTTCGGGGGCCGGGGACCGGGGAGCTGTTTTTT. Translated, it gives CSARDFRGPGTGELFF.

This clonotype was observed at least ten times. The chain has TRBV9 and TRBJ2-2; possibly TRBD1 for D (6 bases). The length of the CDR3 is 14 residues. Trimming removed 7 bases at V and 4 bases at J, with 14 bases between. Germline CDR1 SGDLS, CDR2 YYNGEE. CDR3 nucleotide sequence: TGTGCCAGCTCTGCCGGGACAAGCACCGGGGAGCTGTTTTTT. This translates into CASSAGTSTGELFF.

This clonotype was seen many times. The chain joins TRBV6-2 or TRBV6-3 to TRBJ2-3; 9 bases fit TRBD2. This CDR3 is 16 amino acids long. Trimming took 2 bases from V and 4 from J; bases not matched to a gene: 7. The germline V gene has CDR1 MNHEY and CDR2 SVGEGT. The CDR3 DNA sequence: TGTGCCAGCAGTTACCCGGTAGCGGGAGACCCAGATACGCAGTATTTT. Translation gives CASSYPVAGDPDTQYF.

This clonotype was observed many times. V and J are TRBV6-5 and TRBJ2-3, with D perhaps matching TRBD2 (6 bases). The CDR3 runs 14 residues. Germline V gene lookup returns CDR1 MNHEY and CDR2 SVGAGI. V was shortened by 6 bases and J by 2 bases, with 12 bases between the two germline ends. The CDR3 spells CASRVRLVTDTQYF. CDR3 sequence (DNA): TGTGCCAGCAGGGTGAGACTAGTCACAGATACGCAGTATTTT.

Comments on this clonotype: This may be a read error: a much more frequent sequence differs by one nucleotide. This sequence joins TRBV7-2 and TRBJ2-1, with TRBD2 matching 10 bases. Unmatched junction bases numbered 6, after V lost 4 bases and J lost 6 bases. The CDR3 totals 15 residues. Germline values: CDR1 SGHTA, CDR2 FQGNSA. CDR3 loop: CASSSRGTSVNEQFF. CDR3 DNA: TGTGCCAGCAGCTCCCGGGGGACTAGCGTCAATGAGCAGTTCTTC. The variable domain in full, completed from reference TRBV7-2 and TRBJ2-1, reads GAGVSQSPSNKVTEKGKDVELRCDPISGHTALYWYRQSLGQGLEFLIYFQGNSAPDKSGLPSDRFSAERTGGSVSTLTIQRTQQEDSAVYLCASSSRGTSVNEQFFGPGTRLTVL.

This clonotype appeared many times. CDR3 sequence reads: CASSSPVYRAEAKNIQYF. Written as DNA, the CDR3 is TGTGCCAGCAGTTCACCCGTCTACAGGGCCGAAGCCAAAAACATTCAGTACTTC. J is TRBJ2-4 and V is TRBV28; D perhaps matches TRBD1 (6 bases). V lost 4 bases and J lost 0, with 19 bases in between. CDR1 MDHEN and CDR2 SYDVKM come from the germline V gene. CDR3 length equals 18 residues.

V is TRBV5-1 and J is TRBJ1-1; D unresolved. Trimming removed 6 bases from V and 5 bases from J, with 20 bases in between. The CDR3 totals 15 residues. The germline CDR1 and CDR2 sequences are SGHRS and YFSETQ. This CDR3 reads CASNEGAWVGTEAFF. The CDR3 DNA sequence: TGCGCCAGCAATGAAGGTGCTTGGGTAGGAACTGAAGCTTTCTTT.

There are many counts of this clonotype. V and J are TRBV29-1 and TRBJ2-3; unclear D gene. The germline V gene encodes CDR1 SQVTM and CDR2 ANQGSEA. CDR3 length equals 13 residues. Between the trimmed V and J ends, which lost 4 bases and 2 bases, there was a span of 10 bases. This CDR3 reads CSVVEQNTDTQYF. CDR3 nucleotide sequence: TGCAGCGTTGTAGAACAGAACACAGATACGCAGTATTTT.

This clonotype was detected a few times. The CDR3 DNA reads TGCAGTGCTAGAGATCGGAGGGGCACGGAGACCCAGTACTTC. This sequence encodes CSARDRRGTETQYF. This chain joins TRBV20-1 and TRBJ2-5; tentative D call: TRBD2 (6 bases). This CDR3 is built from 14 residues. With 0 bases removed from V and 5 bases from J, the gap between germline ends came to 13 bases. The germline V gene has CDR1 DFQATT and CDR2 SNEGSKA (reference sequence).

This clonotype occurred many times. The chain joins TRBV28 to TRBJ2-1; D remains ambiguous. The germline V gene has CDR1 MDHEN and CDR2 SYDVKM. V gave up 6 bases and J gave up 7 bases, with 10 bases separating them. The CDR3 has 12 amino acids. The CDR3 loop reads CASSRPRNEQFF. The DNA for the CDR3 is TGTGCCAGCAGCCGCCCCCGGAATGAGCAGTTCTTC. Variable domain in full (rest from reference TRBV28 and TRBJ2-1): DVKVTQSSRYLVKRTGEKVFLECVQDMDHENMFWYRQDPGLGLRLIYFSYDVKMKEKGDIPEGYSVSREKKERFSLILESASTNQTSMYLCASSRPRNEQFFGPGTRLTVL.

This clonotype was recorded at least ten times. V and J are TRBV7-8 and TRBJ2-1, with TRBD2 matching 10 bases. The J segment lost 5 bases and the V segment lost 3 bases, leaving 4 bases of the junction unmatched. The CDR3 sequence is 15 residues long. CDR1 and CDR2 from the germline V gene are SGHVS and FQNEAQ. CDR3 in amino acids: CASSFGLAAHNEQFF. DNA of the CDR3: TGTGCCAGCAGCTTCGGACTAGCGGCCCACAATGAGCAGTTCTTC.

This clonotype has at least ten counts. The chain combines TRBV4-1 with TRBJ2-1, with 10 bases that match TRBD1. Germline V gene sequence: CDR1 MGHRA, CDR2 YSYEKL. V was pared by 2 bases and J by 7 bases, with 8 bases of the junction left unmatched. This CDR3 has 16 residues. The DNA of the CDR3 is TGCGCCAGCAGCCAACACCGGGACAGGGGAATAAATGAGCAGTTCTTC. Its translation is CASSQHRDRGINEQFF.